Following are 21 T cell receptor beta chains from one sample sequenced in a study of cytomegalovirus exposure and HLA in healthy donors. PCR was performed using 60 Vbeta and 13 Jbeta primers. Profiling relied on immunoSEQ multiplex PCR, and the TCRdb table lists in-frame clones only, not all of them. The repertoire holds more than 150,000 clones, with roughly 87% as singletons. The sample consisted of PBMCs. Source of these receptors: a girl under two years old in good health and CMV-seronegative.

The chain links TRBV5-1 to TRBJ2-1; D is unresolved. Trimming took 2 bases from V and 10 from J, leaving 16 bases between them. Germline V gene sequence: CDR1 SGHRS, CDR2 YFSETQ. The CDR3 is made up of 14 amino acids. The CDR3 sequence: CASSLGAAVGEQFF. CDR3 nucleotides: TGCGCCAGCAGCTTAGGCGCAGCCGTCGGGGAGCAGTTCTTC. The entire variable domain, with the rest obtained from reference TRBV5-1 and TRBJ2-1, is as follows: KAGVTQTPRYLIKTRGQQVTLSCSPISGHRSVSWYQQTPGQGLQFLFEYFSETQRNKGNFPGRFSGRQFSNSRSEMNVSTLELGDSALYLCASSLGAAVGEQFFGPGTRLTVL.

The J gene is TRBJ1-1, the V gene TRBV29-1; D is ambiguous. V lost 6 bases and J 7 bases, leaving 15 bases between the germline ends. The germline gives CDR1 SQVTM, CDR2 ANQGSEA. The CDR3 contains 12 residues. This chain's CDR3 is CSVGWAGNEAFF. For the CDR3, the DNA is TGCAGCGTCGGATGGGCAGGCAATGAAGCTTTCTTT.

The chain employs TRBV7-9 and TRBJ2-7; 7 bases agree with TRBD1. The CDR3 is made up of 13 amino acids. Unmatched junction bases numbered 3, after V lost 5 bases and J lost 2 bases. CDR1 and CDR2 (germline): SEHNR, FQNEAQ (reference sequence). CDR3 protein: CASSPGGTYEQYF. The CDR3 nucleotides are TGTGCCAGCAGCCCAGGGGGTACCTACGAGCAGTACTTC.

This sequence joins TRBV27 and TRBJ2-7; possibly TRBD1 for D (6 bases). Trimming took 7 bases from V and 4 from J, leaving 20 bases between them. Germline CDR1 is MNHEY and CDR2 is SMNVEV (reference sequence). This CDR3 spans 15 amino acids. The CDR3 reads CASKKGGTGSYEQYF. As DNA, the CDR3 is TGTGCCAGCAAAAAAGGGGGAACAGGGAGTTACGAGCAGTACTTC.

The chain is built from TRBV5-4 and TRBJ2-3; 7 nucleotides line up with TRBD1. The CDR3 runs 15 residues. Germline CDR1 SGHNT, CDR2 YYREEE (reference sequence). Germline trimming cut 1 base from V and 6 bases from J; bases unmatched to any gene: 8. This CDR3 is CASSLRGGARDTQYF. As DNA, the CDR3 is TGTGCCAGCAGCTTGAGAGGGGGCGCAAGGGATACGCAGTATTTT.

This chain links TRBV9 with TRBJ1-1; TRBD1 aligns across 8 bases. The CDR3 loop spans 15 amino acids. V gave up 0 bases and J gave up 5 bases; unmatched junction bases: 6. CDR1 and CDR2 from the germline V gene are SGDLS and YYNGEE. CDR3 sequence reads: CASSVEGRGQTEAFF. The CDR3, as DNA: TGTGCCAGCAGCGTAGAGGGCAGGGGGCAAACTGAAGCTTTCTTT.

There are a few counts of this clone. The chain links TRBV5-4 to TRBJ1-1, with D hard to call. Trimming removed 4 bases from V and 0 bases from J, with 13 bases in between. Germline loops: CDR1 SGHNT, CDR2 YYREEE (reference sequence). CDR3 length: 15 residues. The CDR3 coding sequence is TGTGCCAGCAGCCCAGGAAGATGGGTGAACACTGAAGCTTTCTTT. Protein: CASSPGRWVNTEAFF.

The genes are TRBV10-3 and TRBJ2-3, with TRBD1 as a possible D gene (5 bases). Trimming stripped 6 bases from V and 5 bases from J, with 9 bases between. The germline V gene encodes CDR1 ENHRY and CDR2 SYGVKD. The CDR3 has 12 amino acids. CDR3 protein: CAISQGKDTQYF. CDR3 in DNA: TGTGCCATCAGCCAGGGTAAAGATACGCAGTATTTT.

The J gene is TRBJ1-4, the V gene TRBV9, with D tentatively TRBD1 (6 bases). Germline CDR1 and CDR2: SGDLS and YYNGEE. Trimming pared 3 bases from V and 5 bases from J, leaving 17 bases between. This CDR3 comprises 16 residues. The CDR3 loop is CASSAGQPAANEKLFF. DNA of the CDR3: TGTGCCAGCAGCGCTGGACAGCCCGCTGCCAATGAAAAACTGTTTTTT.

CDR3 amino acids: CASSRQGANTGELFF. In nucleotides, the CDR3 is TGTGCCAGCAGCCGACAGGGCGCGAACACCGGGGAGCTGTTTTTT. V gene TRBV2 combines with J gene TRBJ2-2; 7 bases fit TRBD1. Germline loops: CDR1 SNHLY, CDR2 FYNNEI. The junction had 4 bases not matched to a gene; V was cut back by 6 bases and J by 0 bases. CDR3 length equals 15 residues.

The rearrangement uses TRBV23-1 and TRBJ2-7; unclear D gene. TRBV23-1 is given ORF status, its function remaining uncertain. With 6 bases removed from V and 2 bases from J, the gap between germline ends came to 23 bases. There are 17 residues in the CDR3. CDR3 in DNA: TGCGCCAGCAGACCCCGGGTCGCCGGGTCCCTCACCTACGAGCAGTACTTC. Its translation: CASRPRVAGSLTYEQYF.

DNA of the CDR3: TGTGCCAGCAGCTTAGCAGGGGCGGGGAGGGGTAACACTGAAGCTTTCTTT. It specifies CASSLAGAGRGNTEAFF. The chain is built from TRBV7-2 and TRBJ1-1; D perhaps matches TRBD1 (5 bases). Germline V lookup: CDR1 SGHTA, CDR2 FQGNSA. V was cut by 0 bases and J by 2 bases, with 16 bases left in between. This CDR3 spans 17 amino acids.

The rearrangement uses TRBV6-1 and TRBJ2-5, with D perhaps matching TRBD1 (6 bases). The CDR3 extends over 16 amino acids. Trimming removed 1 base at V and 2 bases at J, with 14 bases between. Germline-derived CDR1 and CDR2 are MNHNS and SASEGT. CDR3 DNA: TGTGCCAGCAGTGAAGTATTCAGGGGAATACAAGAGACCCAGTACTTC. Protein: CASSEVFRGIQETQYF.

The rearrangement uses TRBV5-1 and TRBJ2-3; 11 positions match TRBD2. CDR1 and CDR2 (germline): SGHRS, YFSETQ. This CDR3 is 14 amino acids long. V dropped 6 bases and J dropped 5; count of bases not matched to a gene: 5. CDR3 sequence: CASTLLAGGDTQYF. The CDR3 DNA sequence: TGCGCCAGCACTCTGCTAGCGGGGGGAGATACGCAGTATTTT.

This chain connects TRBV5-1 to TRBJ2-5, with 12 positions matching TRBD2. CDR1 SGHRS and CDR2 YFSETQ come from the germline V gene. V trimming: 1 base; J trimming: 5 bases; junction bases outside the gene matches: 3. This CDR3 is built from 15 residues. The CDR3: CASSLRTSGGETQYF. CDR3 in DNA: TGCGCCAGCAGCTTGAGAACTAGCGGGGGGGAGACCCAGTACTTC.

The V gene is TRBV7-3, the J gene TRBJ1-2, with D perhaps TRBD1 (5 bases). V was trimmed by 6 bases and J by 4 bases, leaving 15 bases between them. CDR1 is SGHTA and CDR2 is FQGTGA in the germline V gene. The CDR3 runs 14 residues. CDR3 sequence: CASSPGWGVYGYTF. The CDR3 region has the DNA TGTGCCAGCAGTCCGGGGTGGGGGGTCTATGGCTACACCTTC.

The chain carries TRBV5-6 and TRBJ2-7; TRBD1 is a possible D gene (6 bases). Germline values: CDR1 SGHDT, CDR2 YYEEEE. Deletions cut 3 bases from V and 2 bases from J, with 9 bases between. This CDR3 comprises 13 residues. The CDR3 reads CASSSDRTYEQYF. For the CDR3, the DNA is TGTGCCAGCAGCTCTGACAGGACCTACGAGCAGTACTTC.

The V gene is TRBV6-1, the J gene TRBJ1-6, with D uncertain. V was cut by 1 base and J by 9 bases, with 16 bases left in between. The CDR3 covers 16 residues. Per the germline V gene, CDR1 is MNHNS and CDR2 is SASEGT. In DNA, the CDR3 is TGTGCCAGCAGTGAAGGGTCCAGGAAAAGTGGTTCACCCCTCCACTTT. This gives the protein CASSEGSRKSGSPLHF.

J is TRBJ2-7 and V is TRBV27, with 7 bases lining up with TRBD1. The V gene end was trimmed by 7 bases and the J gene end by 2 bases; junction bases not matched to a gene: 8. Germline-derived CDR1 and CDR2 are MNHEY and SMNVEV (reference sequence). The CDR3 runs to 14 residues. CDR3 in amino acids: CASIEGQGAYEQYF. CDR3 DNA sequence: TGTGCCAGCATTGAGGGGCAGGGGGCCTACGAGCAGTACTTC.

The rearrangement uses TRBV12-5 and TRBJ2-3; 9 bases fit TRBD2. CDR1 and CDR2 from the germline V gene are LGHNT and FRNRAP. The trim removed 5 bases at V and 6 bases at J, leaving 12 bases unmatched. CDR3 length: 16 residues. This chain's CDR3 is CASGRGVAGAGDTQYF. DNA for the CDR3: TGTGCTAGTGGTCGAGGGGTAGCGGGGGCGGGGGATACGCAGTATTTT.

This sequence joins TRBV5-1 and TRBJ2-5, with TRBD2 matching over 7 bases. Germline-derived CDR1 and CDR2 are SGHRS and YFSETQ. V lost 4 bases to trimming and J lost 5 bases; unmatched junction nucleotides: 14. This CDR3 spans 16 amino acids. DNA of the CDR3: TGCGCCAGCAGCCCCCTAATAGGGGAGGGCCGGGAGACCCAGTACTTC. Amino acids: CASSPLIGEGRETQYF.